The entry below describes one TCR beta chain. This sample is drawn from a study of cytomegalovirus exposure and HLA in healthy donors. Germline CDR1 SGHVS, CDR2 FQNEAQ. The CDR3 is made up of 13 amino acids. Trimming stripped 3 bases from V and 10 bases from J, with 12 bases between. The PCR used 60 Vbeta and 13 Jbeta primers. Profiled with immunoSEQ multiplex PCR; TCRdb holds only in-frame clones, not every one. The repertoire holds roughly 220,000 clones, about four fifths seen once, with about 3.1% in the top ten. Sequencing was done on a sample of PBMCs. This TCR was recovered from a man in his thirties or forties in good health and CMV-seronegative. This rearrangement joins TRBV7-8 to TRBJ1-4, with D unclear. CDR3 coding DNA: TGTGCCAGCAGCTTGACGCAGGCGCGAAAACTGTTTTTT. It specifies CASSLTQARKLFF.